What follows are 19 T cell receptor beta chains derived from one specimen sequenced in a study of blood T cell repertoires in COVID-19. Some clones are missing from TCRdb's copy, which holds only in-frame ones; the method was immunoSEQ multiplex PCR. The sample shows under 120,000 clones, roughly four fifths of them seen only once. The specimen sequenced was peripheral blood. The receptors shown here come from a man aged 70-80 years with active or convalescent COVID-19.

This clone came up a few times. The chain has TRBV11-2 and TRBJ1-3; D is unresolved. This CDR3 comprises 14 residues. Per germline, CDR1 SGHAT and CDR2 FQNNGV. V lost 5 bases and J lost 0, with 8 bases in between. CDR3 residues: CASSPMASGNTIYF. DNA of the CDR3: TGTGCCAGCAGCCCCATGGCCTCTGGAAACACCATATATTTT.

This clone has more than one count but fewer than ten. The V and J genes are TRBV6-1 and TRBJ1-4; D possibly corresponds to TRBD1 (5 bases). The CDR3 sequence is 14 residues long. V gave up 1 base and J gave up 6 bases, with 9 bases separating them. Germline assignment: CDR1 MNHNS and CDR2 SASEGT. The DNA of the CDR3 is TGTGCCAGCAGTGAAGGGCAGGGCGATGAAAAACTGTTTTTT. It codes for CASSEGQGDEKLFF.

The V call is TRBV28, the J call TRBJ2-1; TRBD1 aligns across 7 bases. Germline CDR1 reads MDHEN; CDR2 reads SYDVKM. CDR3 length equals 15 residues. V lost 0 bases to trimming and J lost 5 bases; unmatched junction nucleotides: 4. CDR3 in DNA: TGTGCCAGCAGTTTATGGGGACAGAGCGACAATGAGCAGTTCTTC. Protein sequence: CASSLWGQSDNEQFF.

The CDR3, as DNA: TGTGCCAGCAGCACCGGGGGGCACTACAATGAGCAGTTCTTC. It encodes CASSTGGHYNEQFF. This chain links TRBV9 with TRBJ2-1; weak D call: TRBD2 (7 bases). Trimming cost V 4 bases and J 3 bases, with 11 bases left between them. The CDR3 consists of 14 residues. In germline, CDR1 is SGDLS, CDR2 YYNGEE.

The chain joins TRBV25-1 to TRBJ1-1, with D tentatively TRBD1 (6 bases). The CDR3 totals 15 residues. Germline lookup yields CDR1 MGHDK and CDR2 SYGVNS. V gave up 4 bases and J gave up 4 bases, with 16 bases separating them. The CDR3 sequence: CASSGHGTPGTEAFF. The CDR3 nucleotides read TGTGCCAGCAGTGGCCATGGGACACCAGGCACTGAAGCTTTCTTT.

V and J are TRBV6-5 and TRBJ1-1; D is unclear. Germline CDR1 and CDR2: MNHEY and SVGAGI. This CDR3 spans 15 amino acids. Trimming removed 6 bases from V and 3 bases from J, with 17 bases in between. The CDR3 sequence: CASSAISGIYTEAFF. CDR3 nucleotides: TGTGCCAGCAGCGCAATTTCAGGAATCTACACTGAAGCTTTCTTT.

V is TRBV28 and J is TRBJ2-7, with 7 nucleotides matching TRBD2. V shed 7 bases, J shed 0 bases, and the junction held 6 bases outside the gene matches. Germline-derived CDR1 and CDR2 are MDHEN and SYDVKM. This CDR3 region has 14 residues. CDR3 nucleotides: TGTGCCAGCATCGAGGCGGGAGACTCCTACGAGCAGTACTTC. It codes for CASIEAGDSYEQYF.

This clone was detected only once. V gene TRBV5-1 combines with J gene TRBJ2-1; TRBD2 might be the D (6 bases). The germline V gene has CDR1 SGHRS and CDR2 YFSETQ. The CDR3 totals 15 residues. Between the trimmed V and J ends, which lost 4 bases and 2 bases, there was a span of 13 bases. The CDR3 region is CASSLGSPTYNEQFF. In DNA, the CDR3 is TGCGCCAGCAGCCTCGGGAGCCCGACCTACAATGAGCAGTTCTTC. The complete variable domain, with remaining parts taken from reference TRBV5-1 and TRBJ2-1, reads KAGVTQTPRYLIKTRGQQVTLSCSPISGHRSVSWYQQTPGQGLQFLFEYFSETQRNKGNFPGRFSGRQFSNSRSEMNVSTLELGDSALYLCASSLGSPTYNEQFFGPGTRLTVL.

This chain links TRBV2 with TRBJ1-3, with a tentative D call TRBD1 (5 bases). The CDR3 sequence is 15 residues long. Trimming left V 6 bases short and J 2 bases short, with 14 bases between. CDR1 and CDR2 from the germline V gene are SNHLY and FYNNEI. DNA of the CDR3: TGTGCCAGCAGCCCAAATGGAGGGGCTGGAAACACCATATATTTT. Its translation is CASSPNGGAGNTIYF.

The chain has TRBV18 and TRBJ1-5; D gene unclear. Germline CDR1 and CDR2: KGHSH and LQKENI. The CDR3 loop spans 13 amino acids. Trimming stripped 5 bases from V and 4 bases from J, with 9 bases between. The CDR3 region is CASSRDTNQPQHF. The CDR3 DNA follows: TGTGCCAGCTCAAGAGACACAAATCAGCCCCAGCATTTT.

The table lists this clone with a few counts. This chain joins TRBV3-1 (or the pseudogene TRBV3-2) and TRBJ2-4, with 9 bases aligning to TRBD2. Germline assignment: CDR1 LGHDT and CDR2 YNNKEL (reference sequence). Germline trimming cut 1 base from V and 7 bases from J; bases unmatched to any gene: 8. The CDR3 extends over 16 amino acids. CDR3: CASSQGVAGGLNIQYF. CDR3 DNA sequence: TGTGCCAGCAGCCAAGGAGTTGCGGGAGGGCTGAACATTCAGTACTTC.

CDR3 bases: TGTGCCAGCAGCGGCCCCGGGACTCCGGATCAGCCCCAGCATTTT. Translating it yields CASSGPGTPDQPQHF. V usage is TRBV6-5 and J usage is TRBJ1-5, with TRBD1 as a possible D gene (5 bases). The CDR3 spans 15 residues. The germline V gene encodes CDR1 MNHEY and CDR2 SVGAGI. V gave up 6 bases and J gave up 5 bases, with 17 bases separating them.

This chain links TRBV30 with TRBJ1-4, with a weak D call TRBD1 (5 bases). The V end lost 2 bases, the J end lost 4 bases, and 14 bases lay between the germline ends. The germline V gene encodes CDR1 GTSNPN and CDR2 SVGIG (reference sequence). The CDR3 runs 15 residues. CDR3: CAWSLTGSFNEKLFF. The CDR3 DNA reads TGTGCCTGGAGTCTTACAGGATCTTTTAATGAAAAACTGTTTTTT. The complete variable domain, with remaining parts taken from reference TRBV30 and TRBJ1-4, reads SQTIHQWPATLVQPVGSPLSLECTVEGTSNPNLYWYRQAAGRGLQLLFYSVGIGQISSEVPQNLSASRPQDRQFILSSKKLLLSDSGFYLCAWSLTGSFNEKLFFGSGTQLSVL.

V usage is TRBV7-9 and J usage is TRBJ2-3; TRBD2 aligns across 9 bases. The CDR3 runs to 16 residues. Per germline, CDR1 SEHNR and CDR2 FQNEAQ (reference sequence). V lost 3 bases and J lost 4; bases outside the gene matches: 8. The chain's CDR3 is CASSFTGLALSDTQYF. The DNA for the CDR3 is TGTGCCAGCAGCTTTACGGGACTAGCTTTGTCAGATACGCAGTATTTT.

A single count supports this clone. The chain combines TRBV28 with TRBJ2-5; no clear D. V lost 6 bases and J 1 base, leaving 9 bases between the germline ends. The CDR3 runs 13 residues. Germline V gene sequence: CDR1 MDHEN, CDR2 SYDVKM. This CDR3 reads CASRQQSQETQYF. The CDR3 coding sequence is TGTGCCAGCAGACAACAGAGCCAAGAGACCCAGTACTTC.

This chain joins TRBV11-3 and TRBJ1-4; D call uncertain. Germline V gives CDR1 SGHNT, CDR2 YENEEA. There are 13 residues in the CDR3. Trimming took off 5 bases at V and 8 bases at J, with 12 bases between the two ends. CDR3: CASSLGAGEKLFF. DNA of the CDR3: TGTGCCAGCAGCCTGGGAGCGGGAGAAAAACTGTTTTTT.

This chain connects TRBV5-1 to TRBJ2-7; 8 nucleotides agree with TRBD1. Germline CDR1 reads SGHRS; CDR2 reads YFSETQ. With V trimmed by 2 bases and J by 3 bases, 4 bases remained unmatched. The CDR3 covers 14 residues. The CDR3 is CASSFEGQGYEQYF. The CDR3 DNA is TGCGCCAGCAGCTTCGAAGGACAGGGCTACGAGCAGTACTTC.

The chain combines TRBV25-1 with TRBJ1-4, with 8 bases identical to TRBD1. Germline V lookup: CDR1 MGHDK, CDR2 SYGVNS. V gave up 6 bases and J gave up 3 bases; unmatched junction bases: 3. The CDR3 sequence is 14 residues long. The CDR3 sequence is CASRPQGANEKLFF. CDR3 DNA: TGTGCCAGCAGACCACAGGGGGCTAATGAAAAACTGTTTTTT.

This chain links TRBV19 with TRBJ2-4; 12 positions match TRBD2. The germline gives CDR1 LNHDA, CDR2 SQIVND (reference sequence). The CDR3 sequence is 19 residues long. J lost 1 base, V lost 3 bases, and 10 bases had no gene match. The DNA for the CDR3 is TGTGCCAGTAGTATGGCGGCTAGCGGGGGGGCCTCGGCCAAAAACATTCAGTACTTC. Translating it yields CASSMAASGGASAKNIQYF. Complete variable domain (other parts from reference TRBV19 and TRBJ2-4): DGGITQSPKYLFRKEGQNVTLSCEQNLNHDAMYWYRQDPGQGLRLIYYSQIVNDFQKGDIAEGYSVSREKKESFPLTVTSAQKNPTAFYLCASSMAASGGASAKNIQYFGAGTRLSVL.